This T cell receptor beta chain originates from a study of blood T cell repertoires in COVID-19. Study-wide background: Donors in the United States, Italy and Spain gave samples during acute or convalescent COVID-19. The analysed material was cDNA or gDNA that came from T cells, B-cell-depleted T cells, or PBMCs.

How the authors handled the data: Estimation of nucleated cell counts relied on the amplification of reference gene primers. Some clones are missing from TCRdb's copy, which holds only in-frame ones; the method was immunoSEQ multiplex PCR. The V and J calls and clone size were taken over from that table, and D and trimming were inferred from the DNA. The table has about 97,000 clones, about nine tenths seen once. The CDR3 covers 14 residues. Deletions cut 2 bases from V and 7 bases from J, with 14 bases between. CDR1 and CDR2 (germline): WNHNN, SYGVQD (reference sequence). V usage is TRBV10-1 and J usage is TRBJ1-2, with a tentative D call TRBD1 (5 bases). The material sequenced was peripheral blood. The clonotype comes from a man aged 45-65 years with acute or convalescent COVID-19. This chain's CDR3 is CASSEDPGGCGYTF. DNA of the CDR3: TGCGCCAGCAGTGAGGACCCCGGGGGTTGTGGCTACACCTTC.